These 5 T cell receptor beta chains were all obtained from the same sample, sequenced in a study of blood T cell repertoires in COVID-19 (dated by TCRdb to 2018 to 2021). The receptor library was made with the immunoSEQ multiplex PCR assay. TCRdb re-hosts the immuneACCESS table, in-frame sequences only. Its copies lack some clones; in the studies checked, an unresolved V gene accounts for under half of them, and the cause for the rest is not known. The sample has about 480,000 clones on record, about 89% of them singletons. In total, the top ten clones hold around 4.5% of the sample. Sequencing was performed on peripheral blood. These receptors all come from a woman younger than 45 with acute or convalescent COVID-19.

V and J are TRBV2 and TRBJ2-7, with 9 bases lining up with TRBD2. CDR3 length: 13 residues. CDR1 and CDR2 (germline): SNHLY, FYNNEI. Losses at the gene ends were 10 bases for V and 10 bases for J; bases not matched to a gene: 14. The CDR3 is CAIDWLAGRDQYF. Written as DNA, the CDR3 is TGTGCCATCGACTGGCTAGCGGGGAGAGACCAGTACTTC.

The genes are TRBV2 and TRBJ2-3, with TRBD2 matching over 10 bases. Germline V gene data show CDR1 as SNHLY and CDR2 as FYNNEI. V lost 4 bases and J lost 5; bases outside the gene matches: 6. The CDR3 is 15 residues long. The CDR3 here is CASSVQRGGQDTQYF. CDR3 in DNA: TGTGCCAGCAGTGTCCAGCGGGGGGGACAAGATACGCAGTATTTT.

The chain couples TRBV6-5 to TRBJ2-2; D not resolved. The CDR3 runs 14 residues. V was shortened by 6 bases and J by 0 bases, with 8 bases between the two germline ends. The germline gives CDR1 MNHEY, CDR2 SVGAGI. CDR3: CASRVGPNTGELFF. The CDR3 DNA is TGTGCCAGCAGGGTGGGCCCGAACACCGGGGAGCTGTTTTTT.

This clone was seen just once. This rearrangement joins TRBV5-4 to TRBJ2-7, with D tentatively TRBD1 (6 bases). This CDR3 spans 14 amino acids. The germline V and J ends were trimmed by 4 bases and 2 bases, with 13 bases remaining between them. Per germline, CDR1 SGHNT and CDR2 YYREEE (reference sequence). CDR3 in amino acids: CASSKGDKPYEQYF. The CDR3 nucleotides are TGTGCCAGCAGCAAAGGGGACAAACCCTACGAGCAGTACTTC.

The V and J genes are TRBV7-2 and TRBJ2-7; the match to TRBD2 covers 9 bases. The germline CDR1 and CDR2 sequences are SGHTA and FQGNSA. The CDR3 loop spans 14 amino acids. J lost 2 bases, V lost 6 bases, and 5 bases had no gene match. The CDR3 nucleotides read TGTGCCAGCAGTTCTAGCGGGGTAACCTACGAGCAGTACTTC. Translating it yields CASSSSGVTYEQYF.